This TCR beta chain stems from a study of blood T cell repertoires in COVID-19. On the study more broadly: Acute and convalescent COVID-19 specimens originated in the United States, Italy and Spain. PBMCs, B-cell-depleted T cells, or T cells were the source of the cDNA or gDNA that made up the material.

The V gene lost 3 bases and the J gene lost 1 base, with 10 bases spanning the gap. Germline CDR1 SGHTS, CDR2 YDEGEE. CDR3 length equals 14 residues. As handled by the study authors: How many nucleated cells were present was estimated from reference gene primer amplification. The protocol was immunoSEQ multiplex PCR, while the TCRdb copy is restricted to in-frame clones and leaves out a portion. The V and J calls and the clone size are those of that table, but D and trimming were determined from the DNA. In the table there are tens of thousands of clones, approximately 90% of which are singletons. The genes are TRBV5-8 and TRBJ1-1; maybe TRBD1 (5 bases). This TCR was sampled from a man in his forties or fifties in a cohort sampled during active COVID-19. The specimen sequenced was peripheral blood. The CDR3 here is CASSWGLENTEAFF. The CDR3 bases are TGTGCCAGCAGCTGGGGACTGGAGAACACTGAAGCTTTCTTT.